The next 6 T cell receptor beta chains were all read from a single sample in a study of shared clonotypes between healthy human individuals. Assay used: immunoSEQ multiplex PCR; TCRdb lists only in-frame clones, some missing. This sample has fewer than 700,000 clones, with roughly 95% found just once. CD45RO-negative, CCR7-positively selected cells formed the naive CD8 fraction, excluding terminally differentiated effector memory CD45RA+ cells. Sequencing input: naive CD8+ T cells sorted from blood. These receptors were obtained from a woman in her thirties in good health.

The rearrangement uses TRBV28 and TRBJ2-5, with TRBD2 matching over 11 bases. V shed 5 bases, J shed 4 bases, and the junction held 21 bases outside the gene matches. The CDR3 length is 20 residues. Germline values: CDR1 MDHEN, CDR2 SYDVKM. CDR3 sequence reads: CASSTTLYPLLAGDGETQYF. The CDR3, as DNA: TGTGCCAGCAGTACAACTCTCTATCCCCTACTAGCGGGAGATGGAGAGACCCAGTACTTC.

CDR3 loop: CASTYVFGAEKLFF. The DNA of the CDR3 is TGTGCCAGCACCTACGTCTTTGGGGCCGAAAAACTGTTTTTT. The gene calls are TRBV27 and TRBJ1-4; possible D gene TRBD1, 5 bases. Germline assignment: CDR1 MNHEY and CDR2 SMNVEV (reference sequence). The CDR3 is 14 residues long. Trimming removed 7 bases from V and 8 bases from J, with 17 bases in between.

The V gene is TRBV10-3, the J gene TRBJ2-1, with D possibly TRBD2 on 6 matching bases. The germline CDR1 and CDR2 sequences are ENHRY and SYGVKD. The CDR3 runs to 14 residues. V lost 2 bases to trimming and J lost 3 bases, with 8 bases between them. The CDR3 sequence is CAISEDGGYNEQFF. DNA for the CDR3: TGTGCCATCAGTGAGGACGGGGGCTACAATGAGCAGTTCTTC.

CDR3 sequence: CASSLGRGGSYEQYF. The DNA for the CDR3 is TGCGCCAGCAGCTTGGGCAGGGGTGGCTCCTACGAGCAGTACTTC. V usage is TRBV5-1 and J usage is TRBJ2-7; the D gene is possibly TRBD1 (6 bases). CDR3 length: 15 residues. Germline V lookup: CDR1 SGHRS, CDR2 YFSETQ. The V and J ends lost 0 bases and 0 bases respectively, with 10 bases between them. Complete variable domain (other parts from reference TRBV5-1 and TRBJ2-7): KAGVTQTPRYLIKTRGQQVTLSCSPISGHRSVSWYQQTPGQGLQFLFEYFSETQRNKGNFPGRFSGRQFSNSRSEMNVSTLELGDSALYLCASSLGRGGSYEQYFGPGTRLTVT.

The rearrangement links TRBV19 to TRBJ2-1, with TRBD1 matching 8 bases. The V gene's germline CDR1 is LNHDA and CDR2 SQIVND (reference sequence). The CDR3 is made up of 19 amino acids. V shed 3 bases, J shed 0 bases, and the junction held 13 bases outside the gene matches. The CDR3 DNA sequence: TGTGCCAGTAGTATGCTAGTCATGAGACAGGGGAGCTCCTACAATGAGCAGTTCTTC. Amino acid sequence: CASSMLVMRQGSSYNEQFF.

CDR3 residues: CASSWGTGEYQAFF. DNA for the CDR3: TGCGCCAGCAGCTGGGGGACAGGGGAGTACCAAGCTTTCTTT. The chain links TRBV5-1 to TRBJ1-1; 10 bases agree with TRBD1. The junction had 8 bases not matched to a gene; V was cut back by 3 bases and J by 9 bases. The CDR3 runs to 14 residues. CDR1 is SGHRS and CDR2 is YFSETQ in the germline V gene. The full variable domain, in which reference TRBV5-1 and TRBJ1-1 provide the parts outside the CDR3, is KAGVTQTPRYLIKTRGQQVTLSCSPISGHRSVSWYQQTPGQGLQFLFEYFSETQRNKGNFPGRFSGRQFSNSRSEMNVSTLELGDSALYLCASSWGTGEYQAFFGQGTRLTVV.